These 14 T cell receptor beta chains came from one sample sequenced in a study of identifying expanded T cells in peripheral blood. Profiling relied on immunoSEQ multiplex PCR, and the TCRdb table lists in-frame clones only, not all of them. The repertoire holds tens of thousands of clones, with around 90% as singletons. Material for sequencing was blood. These receptors were collected from a person aged 18 to 70 in good health.

The chain recombines TRBV28 with TRBJ2-1; D possibly corresponds to TRBD2 (6 bases). Germline lookup yields CDR1 MDHEN and CDR2 SYDVKM. CDR3 size: 15 residues. The V end lost 4 bases, the J end lost 2 bases, and 12 bases lay between the germline ends. For the CDR3, the DNA is TGTGCCAGCAGTTACTTAGCGGTCACCTACAATGAGCAGTTCTTC. It translates to CASSYLAVTYNEQFF.

This chain uses TRBV19 with TRBJ1-1; D uncertain. V lost 3 bases and J 3 bases, leaving 14 bases between the germline ends. This CDR3 spans 15 amino acids. Germline V gene data show CDR1 as LNHDA and CDR2 as SQIVND (reference sequence). For the CDR3, the DNA is TGTGCCAGTAGTATCCCTGCAGCCCTCCACACTGAAGCTTTCTTT. Translation: CASSIPAALHTEAFF.

The rearrangement joins TRBV30 to TRBJ1-3, with D unresolved. Trimming cost V 3 bases and J 0 bases, with 12 bases left between them. The length of the CDR3 is 15 residues. Per germline, CDR1 GTSNPN and CDR2 SVGIG (reference sequence). The CDR3 DNA reads as TGTGCCTGGAGGATGCCGGGAAACTCTGGAAACACCATATATTTT. Its protein is CAWRMPGNSGNTIYF.

The chain combines TRBV9 with TRBJ2-7; the D is unclear. CDR1 SGDLS and CDR2 YYNGEE come from the germline V gene. The CDR3 has 13 residues. V was pared by 1 base and J by 7 bases, with 12 bases between. CDR3: CASSVIPGQEQYF. In DNA, the CDR3 is TGTGCCAGCAGCGTAATCCCGGGCCAGGAGCAGTACTTC.

The chain carries TRBV19 and TRBJ1-2; 8 nucleotides align to TRBD1. V gave up 8 bases and J gave up 0 bases; unmatched junction bases: 5. Germline CDR1 reads LNHDA; CDR2 reads SQIVND (reference sequence). This CDR3 contains 14 residues. DNA of the CDR3: TGTGCCAGTTCACAACAGGGGGCTAACTATGGCTACACCTTC. It specifies CASSQQGANYGYTF.

DNA of the CDR3: TGTGCCAGCAGCTTGTATTGGGGGCTAGCGGGAGTCTCTAGCACAGATACGCAGTATTTT. Protein sequence: CASSLYWGLAGVSSTDTQYF. V and J are TRBV5-4 and TRBJ2-3, with 10 bases aligning to TRBD2. V shed 1 base and J 0 bases; nucleotides not matched to a gene: 14. The CDR3 totals 20 residues. Germline V lookup: CDR1 SGHNT, CDR2 YYREEE (reference sequence).

The chain carries TRBV30 and TRBJ1-2; TRBD1 matches at 8 bases. The germline V gene has CDR1 GTSNPN and CDR2 SVGIG (reference sequence). The CDR3 is made up of 15 amino acids. The V segment lost 1 base and the J segment 4 bases; nucleotides outside the gene matches: 8. CDR3: CAWSEEDRVSYGYTF. For the CDR3, the DNA is TGTGCCTGGAGTGAGGAGGACAGGGTGAGCTATGGCTACACCTTC.

Worth noting for this clone: Other DNA variants within this sample encode the same CDR3. The chain is built from TRBV5-1 and TRBJ1-5, with D hard to call. This CDR3 has 14 amino acids. CDR1 is SGHRS, CDR2 YFSETQ, per germline. Trimming removed 0 bases at V and 2 bases at J, with 6 bases between. Here the CDR3 DNA reads TGCGCCAGCAGCTTGGCAGGCGGCAATCAGCCCCAGCATTTT. It specifies CASSLAGGNQPQHF.

The rearrangement links TRBV14 to TRBJ1-3, with D unclear. This CDR3 comprises 16 residues. V dropped 0 bases and J dropped 0 bases, with 9 bases sitting between them. The germline CDR1 and CDR2 sequences are SGHDN and FVKESK. The CDR3 DNA reads as TGTGCCAGCAGCCAAGATGTTGGCCTCTCTGGAAACACCATATATTTT. This codes for CASSQDVGLSGNTIYF.

In DNA form, the CDR3 reads TGCGCCAGCAGCTTTAGCCCCGGAACAGATCAAGAGACCCAGTACTTC. Translated: CASSFSPGTDQETQYF. This chain links TRBV5-1 with TRBJ2-5; no definite D call. Germline CDR1 and CDR2: SGHRS and YFSETQ. V was pared by 2 bases and J by 2 bases, with 16 bases between. CDR3 size: 16 residues.

V and J are TRBV19 and TRBJ2-7, with D possibly TRBD2 on 6 matching bases. CDR1 is LNHDA, CDR2 SQIVND, per germline (reference sequence). This CDR3 contains 17 residues. The V end was cut by 5 bases, the J end by 3 bases, with 23 bases between. The CDR3 sequence: CASSSLGGPDGLYEQYF. In DNA form, the CDR3 reads TGTGCCAGTAGTTCCCTGGGGGGTCCGGACGGGCTCTACGAGCAGTACTTC.

The chain couples TRBV5-5 to TRBJ2-6; D is ambiguous. The CDR3 consists of 14 residues. V was pared by 0 bases and J by 2 bases, with 3 bases between. Germline CDR1 and CDR2: SGHKS and YYEKEE (reference sequence). The CDR3 sequence is CASSLGTGANVLTF. The CDR3 bases are TGTGCCAGCAGCTTGGGGACTGGGGCCAACGTCCTGACTTTC.

The genes are TRBV18 and TRBJ1-1, with 8 bases that match TRBD1. The ends lost 4 bases at V and 6 bases at J; junction bases unmatched: 4. Per germline, CDR1 KGHSH and CDR2 LQKENI. The CDR3 has 13 amino acids. The CDR3 here is CASSLQGDAEAFF. As DNA, the CDR3 is TGTGCCAGCTCACTACAGGGGGACGCTGAAGCTTTCTTT.

The genes are TRBV7-9 and TRBJ1-5, with TRBD1 matching 8 bases. Germline V gene sequence: CDR1 SEHNR, CDR2 FQNEAQ (reference sequence). J lost 1 base, V lost 1 base, and 6 bases had no gene match. The CDR3 has 17 amino acids. The CDR3 is CASSLGTGIISNQPQHF. CDR3 sequence (DNA): TGTGCCAGCAGCTTAGGGACAGGGATTATCAGCAATCAGCCCCAGCATTTT.